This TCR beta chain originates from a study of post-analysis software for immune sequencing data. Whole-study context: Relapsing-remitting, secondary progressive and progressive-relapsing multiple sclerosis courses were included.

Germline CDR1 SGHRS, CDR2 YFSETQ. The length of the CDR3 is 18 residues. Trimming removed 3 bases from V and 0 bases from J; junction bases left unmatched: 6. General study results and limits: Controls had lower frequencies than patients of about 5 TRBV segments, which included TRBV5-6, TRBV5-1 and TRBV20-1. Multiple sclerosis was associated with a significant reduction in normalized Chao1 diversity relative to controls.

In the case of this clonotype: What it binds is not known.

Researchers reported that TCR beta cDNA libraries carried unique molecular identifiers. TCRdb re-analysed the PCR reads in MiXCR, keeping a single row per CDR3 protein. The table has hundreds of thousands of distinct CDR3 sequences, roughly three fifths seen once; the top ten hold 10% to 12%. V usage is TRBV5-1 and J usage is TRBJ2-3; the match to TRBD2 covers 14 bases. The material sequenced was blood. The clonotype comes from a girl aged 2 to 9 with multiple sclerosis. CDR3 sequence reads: CASSSGLAGATSTDTQYF. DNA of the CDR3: TGCGCCAGCAGCTCGGGACTAGCGGGAGCGACTAGCACAGATACGCAGTATTTT.